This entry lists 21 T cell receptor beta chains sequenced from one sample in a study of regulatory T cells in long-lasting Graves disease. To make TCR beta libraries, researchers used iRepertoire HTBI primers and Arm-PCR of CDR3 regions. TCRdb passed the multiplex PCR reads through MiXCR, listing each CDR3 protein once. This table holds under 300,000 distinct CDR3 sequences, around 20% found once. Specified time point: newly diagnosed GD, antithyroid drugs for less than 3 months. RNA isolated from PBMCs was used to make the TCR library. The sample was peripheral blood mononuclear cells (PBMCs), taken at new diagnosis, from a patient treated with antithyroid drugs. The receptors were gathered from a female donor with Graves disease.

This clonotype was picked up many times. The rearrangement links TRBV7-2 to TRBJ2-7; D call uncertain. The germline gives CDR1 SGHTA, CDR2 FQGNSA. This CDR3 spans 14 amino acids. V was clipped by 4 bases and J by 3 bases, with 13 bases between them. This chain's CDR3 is CASSSLGALYEQYF. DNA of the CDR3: TGTGCCAGCAGCTCTCTAGGAGCCCTCTACGAGCAGTACTTC.

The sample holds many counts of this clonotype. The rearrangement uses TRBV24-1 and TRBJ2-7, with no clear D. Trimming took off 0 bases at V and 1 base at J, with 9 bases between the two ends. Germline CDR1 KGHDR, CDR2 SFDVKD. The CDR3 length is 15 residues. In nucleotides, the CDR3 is TGTGCCACCAGTGATTTGAGTTGGAGTTCCTACGAGCAGTACTTC. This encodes CATSDLSWSSYEQYF.

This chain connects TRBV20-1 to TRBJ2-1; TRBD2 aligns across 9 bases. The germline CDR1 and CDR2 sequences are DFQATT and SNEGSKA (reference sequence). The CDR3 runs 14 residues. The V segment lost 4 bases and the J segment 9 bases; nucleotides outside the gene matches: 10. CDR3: CSAIRGGGAGEQFF. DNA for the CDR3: TGCAGTGCTATCAGGGGCGGGGGGGCAGGTGAGCAGTTCTTC.

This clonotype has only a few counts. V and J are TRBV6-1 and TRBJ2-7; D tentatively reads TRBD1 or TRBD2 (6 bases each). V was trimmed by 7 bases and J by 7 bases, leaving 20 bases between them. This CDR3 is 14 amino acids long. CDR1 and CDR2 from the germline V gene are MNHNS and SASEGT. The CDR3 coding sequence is TGTGCCAGCAACTCCGGGGGCCGGGGAGGTGAGCAGTACTTC. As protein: CASNSGGRGGEQYF.

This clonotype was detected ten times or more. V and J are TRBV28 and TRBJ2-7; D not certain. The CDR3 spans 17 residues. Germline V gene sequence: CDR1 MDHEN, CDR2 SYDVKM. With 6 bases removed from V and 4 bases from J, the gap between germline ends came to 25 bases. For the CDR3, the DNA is TGTGCCAGCAGCTTACCCAGGTGGGGAACCTCTGGTTACGAGCAGTACTTC. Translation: CASSLPRWGTSGYEQYF.

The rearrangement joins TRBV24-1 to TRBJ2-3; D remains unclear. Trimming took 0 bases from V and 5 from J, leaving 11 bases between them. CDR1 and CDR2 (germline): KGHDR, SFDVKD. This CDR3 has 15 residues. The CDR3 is CATSDLQTPGDTQYF. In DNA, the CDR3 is TGTGCCACCAGTGATTTGCAGACCCCTGGAGATACGCAGTATTTT.

Here the CDR3 DNA reads TGTGCCAGCTCCTTCCGGGGGGCGCGCGCAGATACGCAGTATTTT. It encodes CASSFRGARADTQYF. The gene calls are TRBV9 and TRBJ2-3; a weak D match, TRBD2 (7 bases). Germline V lookup: CDR1 SGDLS, CDR2 YYNGEE. Trimming pared 7 bases from V and 4 bases from J, leaving 19 bases between. This CDR3 has 15 amino acids.

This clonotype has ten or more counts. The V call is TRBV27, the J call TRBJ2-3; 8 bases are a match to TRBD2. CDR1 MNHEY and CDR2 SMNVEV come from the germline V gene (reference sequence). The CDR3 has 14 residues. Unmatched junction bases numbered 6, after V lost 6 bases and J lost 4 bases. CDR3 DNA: TGTGCCAGCAGACGAGCGGGAGCGTCAGATACGCAGTATTTT. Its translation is CASRRAGASDTQYF.

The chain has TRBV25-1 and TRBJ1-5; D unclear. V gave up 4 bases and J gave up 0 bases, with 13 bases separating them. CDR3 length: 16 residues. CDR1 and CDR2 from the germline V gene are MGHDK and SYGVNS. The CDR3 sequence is CASSGEVGFSNQPQHF. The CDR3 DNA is TGTGCCAGCAGTGGGGAGGTAGGTTTTAGCAATCAGCCCCAGCATTTT.

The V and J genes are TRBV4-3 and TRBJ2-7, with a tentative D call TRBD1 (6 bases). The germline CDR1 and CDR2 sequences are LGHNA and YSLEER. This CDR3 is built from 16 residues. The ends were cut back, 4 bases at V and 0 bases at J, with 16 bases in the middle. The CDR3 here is CASSPYYTDSSYEQYF. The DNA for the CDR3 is TGCGCCAGCAGCCCGTATTACACGGACAGCTCCTACGAGCAGTACTTC.

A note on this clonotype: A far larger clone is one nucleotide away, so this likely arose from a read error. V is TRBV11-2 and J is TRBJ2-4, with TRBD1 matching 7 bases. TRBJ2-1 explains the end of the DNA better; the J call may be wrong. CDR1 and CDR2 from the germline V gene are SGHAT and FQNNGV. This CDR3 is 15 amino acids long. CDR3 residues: CASSPRQGKTETQFF. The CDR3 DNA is TGTGCCAGCAGCCCAAGACAGGGAAAGACCGAGACCCAGTTCTTC.

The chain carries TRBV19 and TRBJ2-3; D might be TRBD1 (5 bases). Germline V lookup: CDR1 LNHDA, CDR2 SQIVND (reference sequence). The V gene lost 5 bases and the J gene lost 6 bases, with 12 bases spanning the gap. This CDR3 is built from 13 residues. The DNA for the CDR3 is TGTGCCAGTAGTTCCCAGGGAAGCGATACGCAGTATTTT. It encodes CASSSQGSDTQYF.

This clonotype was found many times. CDR3 sequence reads: CASGLAAGTSGYSYEQYF. In DNA form, the CDR3 reads TGTGCTAGTGGTTTGGCGGCGGGGACTAGCGGGTATTCCTACGAGCAGTACTTC. V usage is TRBV12-5 and J usage is TRBJ2-7; 12 bases fit TRBD2. J was trimmed by 1 base and V by 1 base; bases with no gene match: 8. The CDR3 consists of 18 residues. Germline CDR1 and CDR2: LGHNT and FRNRAP.

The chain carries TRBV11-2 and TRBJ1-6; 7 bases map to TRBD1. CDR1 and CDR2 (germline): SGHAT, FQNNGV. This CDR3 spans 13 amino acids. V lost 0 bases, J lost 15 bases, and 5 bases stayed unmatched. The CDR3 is CASSLDRQGSLHF. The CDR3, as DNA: TGTGCCAGCAGCTTAGACCGACAGGGTAGCCTCCACTTT.

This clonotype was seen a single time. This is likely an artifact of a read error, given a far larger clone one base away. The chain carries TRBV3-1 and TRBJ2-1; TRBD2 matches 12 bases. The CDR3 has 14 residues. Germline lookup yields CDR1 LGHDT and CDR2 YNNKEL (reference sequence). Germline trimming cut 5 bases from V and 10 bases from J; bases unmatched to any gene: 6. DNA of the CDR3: TGTGCCAGCAGCGGGACTAGCGGGTCGCTGGAGCAGTTCTTC. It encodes CASSGTSGSLEQFF.

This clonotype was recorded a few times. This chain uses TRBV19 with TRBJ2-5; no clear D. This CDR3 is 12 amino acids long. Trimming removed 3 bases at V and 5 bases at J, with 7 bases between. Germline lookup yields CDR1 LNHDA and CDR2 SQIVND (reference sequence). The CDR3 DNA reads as TGTGCCAGTAGTATTTTCGGGGAGACCCAGTACTTC. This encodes CASSIFGETQYF.

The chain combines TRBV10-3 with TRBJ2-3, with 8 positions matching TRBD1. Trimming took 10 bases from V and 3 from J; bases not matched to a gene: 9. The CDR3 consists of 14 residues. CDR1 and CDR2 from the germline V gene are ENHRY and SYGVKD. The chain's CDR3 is CATRDRPGTDTQYF. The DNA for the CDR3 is TGTGCCACCCGGGACAGGCCTGGAACAGATACGCAGTATTTT.

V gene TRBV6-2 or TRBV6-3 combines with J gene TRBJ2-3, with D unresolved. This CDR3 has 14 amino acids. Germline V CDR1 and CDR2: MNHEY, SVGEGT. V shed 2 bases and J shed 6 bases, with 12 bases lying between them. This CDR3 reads CASSYRPPRDTQYF. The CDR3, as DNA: TGTGCCAGCAGTTACCGACCGCCCAGGGATACGCAGTATTTT.

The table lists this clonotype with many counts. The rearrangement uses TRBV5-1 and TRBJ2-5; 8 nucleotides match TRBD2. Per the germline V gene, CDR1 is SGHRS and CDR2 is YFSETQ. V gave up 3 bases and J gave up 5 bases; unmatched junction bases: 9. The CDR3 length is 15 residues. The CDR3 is CASSWGIAGWETQYF. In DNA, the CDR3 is TGCGCCAGCAGCTGGGGGATAGCGGGATGGGAGACCCAGTACTTC. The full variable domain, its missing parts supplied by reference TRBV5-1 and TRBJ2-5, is KAGVTQTPRYLIKTRGQQVTLSCSPISGHRSVSWYQQTPGQGLQFLFEYFSETQRNKGNFPGRFSGRQFSNSRSEMNVSTLELGDSALYLCASSWGIAGWETQYFGPGTRLLVL.

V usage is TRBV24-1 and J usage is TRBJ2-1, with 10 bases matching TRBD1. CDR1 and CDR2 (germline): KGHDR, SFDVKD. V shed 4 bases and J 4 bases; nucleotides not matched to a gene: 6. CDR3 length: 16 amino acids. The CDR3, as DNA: TGTGCCACCAGTGACTCGGACAGGGGGGGGTACAATGAGCAGTTCTTC. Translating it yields CATSDSDRGGYNEQFF.

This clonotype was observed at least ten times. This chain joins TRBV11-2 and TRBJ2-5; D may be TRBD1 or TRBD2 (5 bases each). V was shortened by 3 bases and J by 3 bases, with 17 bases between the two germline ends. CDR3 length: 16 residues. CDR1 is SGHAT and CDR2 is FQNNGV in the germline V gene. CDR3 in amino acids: CASSFWPGKGEETQYF. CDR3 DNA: TGTGCCAGCAGCTTTTGGCCGGGGAAAGGGGAAGAGACCCAGTACTTC.